The source of this T cell receptor beta chain is a study of cytomegalovirus exposure and HLA in healthy donors. This CDR3 is 14 amino acids long. The J segment lost 4 bases and the V segment lost 3 bases, leaving 6 bases of the junction unmatched. The germline CDR1 and CDR2 sequences are GTSNPN and SVGIG (reference sequence). Researchers ran the PCR with 60 Vbeta and 13 Jbeta primers. Measured with immunoSEQ multiplex PCR; TCRdb has only the in-frame clones, and not every one. Here the sample spans about 150,000 clones, 60% to 85% being singletons. The chain carries TRBV30 and TRBJ2-1, with 7 bases aligning to TRBD2. This clonotype originated in a man between 25 and 39 years old in good health and CMV-seronegative. Material for sequencing was PBMCs. CDR3 sequence reads: CAWRSRRGYNEQFF. The CDR3 DNA reads as TGTGCCTGGAGATCAAGGCGGGGGTACAATGAGCAGTTCTTC.